This T cell receptor beta chain was found in a study of breast tumors, draining lymph nodes, adjacent tissues. The lymph nodes were axillary draining lymph nodes from breast cancer patients. TCRdb re-derived calls from the multiplex PCR reads in MiXCR, one entry per CDR3 protein. The sample lists 150,000 to 200,000 distinct CDR3 sequences, roughly 30% occurring once. The sequencing input was axillary lymph node tissue. The sequence came from a female donor with breast cancer. Some clones in this sample may be carry-over from other donors' samples.

The CDR3 here is CSARGTGAPNYGYTF. The DNA of the CDR3 is TGCAGTGCTAGAGGGACAGGGGCCCCAAACTATGGCTACACCTTC. The V and J genes are TRBV20-1 and TRBJ1-2; 9 positions agree with TRBD1. This CDR3 is built from 15 residues. J lost 2 bases, V lost 1 base, and 5 bases had no gene match. Germline CDR1 and CDR2: DFQATT and SNEGSKA (reference sequence).